The next 18 T cell receptor beta chains were all read from a single sample in a study of CD4 T cells in relation to SARS-CoV-2 and coronaviruses. CD4+ T cells from unexposed donors were obtained before the COVID-19 pandemic (2011-2018). CD4+ T cells were isolated from the cells after about nine days of culture. These TCRs are of unknown antigen specificity. The method was immunoSEQ multiplex PCR; TCRdb's version includes in-frame clones alone and lacks a portion of them. The table shows around 23,000 clones, with over 60% occurring only once. Material for sequencing was CD4+ T cells from PBMCs, cultured in vitro. These receptors came from a human donor in good health.

This sequence joins TRBV29-1 and TRBJ2-5; D unclear. The CDR3 consists of 12 residues. V was pared by 4 bases and J by 5 bases, with 11 bases between. In germline, CDR1 is SQVTM, CDR2 ANQGSEA. The CDR3 loop reads CSVALQEETQYF. CDR3 DNA sequence: TGCAGCGTTGCGCTACAAGAGGAGACCCAGTACTTC.

This sequence joins TRBV30 and TRBJ2-7, with 9 bases fitting TRBD2. Looked up from germline, CDR1 is GTSNPN and CDR2 is SVGIG (reference sequence). V shed 0 bases and J 0 bases; nucleotides not matched to a gene: 6. The CDR3 extends over 16 amino acids. The chain's CDR3 is CAWSVGLAGTSYEQYF. The CDR3 DNA sequence: TGTGCCTGGAGTGTCGGTCTAGCGGGAACCTCCTACGAGCAGTACTTC.

The chain uses TRBV6-4 and TRBJ2-2; 9 bases align to TRBD2. Germline V gene data show CDR1 as MRHNA and CDR2 as SNTAGT. V trimming: 7 bases; J trimming: 6 bases; junction bases outside the gene matches: 9. The CDR3 has 15 amino acids. For the CDR3, the DNA is TGTGCCAGCACCCCGACTAGCGGAGGAGCCGGGGAGCTGTTTTTT. As protein: CASTPTSGGAGELFF.

V is TRBV6-5 and J is TRBJ1-1; TRBD1 agrees at 7 bases. The ends lost 8 bases at V and 6 bases at J; junction bases unmatched: 9. Looked up from germline, CDR1 is MNHEY and CDR2 is SVGAGI. The CDR3 has 13 amino acids. The CDR3 sequence: CASGRGLGAEAFF. CDR3 bases: TGTGCCAGCGGTAGGGGGCTAGGGGCTGAAGCTTTCTTT.

This sequence joins TRBV4-1 and TRBJ2-1, with 8 bases that match TRBD2. The CDR3 length is 17 residues. Germline lookup yields CDR1 MGHRA and CDR2 YSYEKL. J gave up 0 bases and V 5 bases, and 9 bases lay outside the gene matches. The CDR3 DNA is TGCGCCAGCAGCGACGAGACTAGCGTAAGCTCCTACAATGAGCAGTTCTTC. Translated, it gives CASSDETSVSSYNEQFF.

This chain joins TRBV7-2 and TRBJ1-6; D unclear. There are 12 residues in the CDR3. Per germline, CDR1 SGHTA and CDR2 FQGNSA. V was pared by 8 bases and J by 10 bases, with 12 bases between. Here the CDR3 reads CASGIPWSPLHF. For the CDR3, the DNA is TGTGCCAGCGGGATCCCTTGGTCACCCCTCCACTTT.

The chain combines TRBV5-1 with TRBJ1-1; D is perhaps TRBD1 (6 bases). The CDR3 loop spans 15 amino acids. Germline V gene sequence: CDR1 SGHRS, CDR2 YFSETQ. The V end lost 4 bases, the J end lost 2 bases, and 15 bases lay between the germline ends. CDR3 region: CASSPAVGHNTEAFF. Here the CDR3 DNA reads TGCGCCAGCAGCCCTGCCGTGGGACACAACACTGAAGCTTTCTTT.

V is TRBV5-5 and J is TRBJ1-5; 7 nucleotides agree with TRBD1. Germline V gives CDR1 SGHKS, CDR2 YYEKEE (reference sequence). The trim removed 0 bases at V and 4 bases at J, leaving 7 bases unmatched. The CDR3 has 16 residues. Here the CDR3 reads CASSLELQGMNQPQHF. CDR3 nucleotide sequence: TGTGCCAGCAGCTTGGAATTACAGGGGATGAATCAGCCCCAGCATTTT. The variable domain in full, with the rest retrieved from reference TRBV5-5 and TRBJ1-5, is DAGVTQSPTHLIKTRGQQVTLRCSPISGHKSVSWYQQVLGQGPQFIFQYYEKEERGRGNFPDRFSARQFPNYSSELNVNALLLGDSALYLCASSLELQGMNQPQHFGDGTRLSIL.

The CDR3 sequence: CASSQNRGDYGYTF. CDR3 in DNA: TGTGCCAGCTCACAAAACAGGGGAGACTATGGCTACACCTTC. V usage is TRBV18 and J usage is TRBJ1-2; 7 bases are a match to TRBD1. This CDR3 region has 14 residues. J lost 3 bases, V lost 4 bases, and 5 bases had no gene match. From germline, CDR1 is KGHSH and CDR2 LQKENI.

This chain connects TRBV15 to TRBJ1-2, with TRBD1 identical over 9 bases. Trimming took 1 base from V and 6 from J; bases not matched to a gene: 6. This CDR3 has 15 amino acids. Germline V gene data show CDR1 as LNHNV and CDR2 as YYDKDF (reference sequence). The CDR3 loop reads CATSRAETGGNGYTF. The CDR3 region has the DNA TGTGCCACCAGCAGAGCGGAGACAGGGGGGAATGGCTACACCTTC.

This chain connects TRBV7-6 to TRBJ1-1; TRBD1 matches at 7 bases. This CDR3 region has 17 residues. The junction had 11 bases not matched to a gene; V was cut back by 1 base and J by 3 bases. CDR1 and CDR2 (germline): SGHVS, FNYEAQ. The CDR3 nucleotides read TGTGCCAGCAGCTTAGGGGCGGGCAGGGGGTACTACACTGAAGCTTTCTTT. This translates into CASSLGAGRGYYTEAFF.

V and J are TRBV5-1 and TRBJ1-4; no reliable D call. Trimming shortened V by 4 bases and J by 8 bases, and 18 bases separated the two germline ends. This CDR3 region has 15 residues. Germline V CDR1 and CDR2: SGHRS, YFSETQ. CDR3 sequence (DNA): TGCGCCAGCAGCCCCAGAGGAGTCGGAGGAGAAAAACTGTTTTTT. As protein: CASSPRGVGGEKLFF.

This clone showed up just once. The chain couples TRBV6-5 to TRBJ1-2; D is perhaps TRBD1 (5 bases). The CDR3 has 14 amino acids. Germline CDR1 is MNHEY and CDR2 is SVGAGI. V lost 2 bases and J 8 bases, leaving 15 bases between the germline ends. The CDR3 nucleotides are TGTGCCAGCAGTTACCCTGACAGCGTTGGAGGCTACACCTTC. Translating it yields CASSYPDSVGGYTF.

The chain uses TRBV6-5 and TRBJ1-3; D perhaps matches TRBD1 (5 bases). Trimming took off 6 bases at V and 6 bases at J, with 15 bases between the two ends. The CDR3 spans 14 residues. Germline V CDR1 and CDR2: MNHEY, SVGAGI. The CDR3 is CASSPGVWENTIYF. CDR3 DNA: TGTGCCAGCAGCCCGGGGGTTTGGGAAAACACCATATATTTT.

The table lists this clone with a count of one. CDR3 DNA: TGTGCCAGCAGTTACTCTTGGGGTGGACAAGGACTAGCGGATTACAATGAGCAGTTCTTC. It codes for CASSYSWGGQGLADYNEQFF. The chain has TRBV6-2 or TRBV6-3 and TRBJ2-1; 10 bases are a match to TRBD2. The length of the CDR3 is 20 residues. The germline gives CDR1 MNHEY, CDR2 SVGEGT. With 0 bases clipped from V and 4 bases from J, the junction kept 15 bases outside the gene matches.

This clone has a handful of counts. In DNA form, the CDR3 reads TGTGCCAGCAGCGGACTAGCGGGGGCCAGCTCCTACAATGAGCAGTTCTTC. This encodes CASSGLAGASSYNEQFF. The chain has TRBV5-4 and TRBJ2-1, with 13 bases aligning to TRBD2. This CDR3 is built from 17 residues. Looked up from germline, CDR1 is SGHNT and CDR2 is YYREEE (reference sequence). Trimming cost V 4 bases and J 0 bases; bases outside gene matches: 4. The complete variable domain, with remaining parts taken from reference TRBV5-4 and TRBJ2-1, reads ETGVTQSPTHLIKTRGQQVTLRCSSQSGHNTVSWYQQALGQGPQFIFQYYREEENGRGNFPPRFSGLQFPNYSSELNVNALELDDSALYLCASSGLAGASSYNEQFFGPGTRLTVL.

The V gene is TRBV3-1 (or the pseudogene TRBV3-2), the J gene TRBJ2-1; no reliable D call. V was cut by 5 bases and J by 6 bases, with 8 bases left in between. Germline V lookup: CDR1 LGHDT, CDR2 YNNKEL (reference sequence). This CDR3 has 12 amino acids. CDR3 DNA: TGTGCCAGCAGCTCCACCCCCAATGAGCAGTTCTTC. It codes for CASSSTPNEQFF.

This clone has only a few counts. This sequence joins TRBV7-9 and TRBJ2-7; no definite D call. The CDR3 consists of 13 residues. The V and J ends lost 1 base and 2 bases respectively, with 6 bases between them. Germline CDR1 reads SEHNR; CDR2 reads FQNEAQ (reference sequence). DNA for the CDR3: TGTGCCAGCAGCTTAGACTCCCCCTACGAGCAGTACTTC. Its translation: CASSLDSPYEQYF.